These 20 T cell receptor beta chains were all obtained from the same sample, sequenced in a study of CD8+ T cells in alopecia areata. It was cDNA, reverse transcribed from extracted RNA, that served as the sequencing template. The table came from immunoSEQ multiplex PCR; TCRdb's copy has only in-frame clones and leaves some out. The sample includes over 150,000 clones, about 53% of them seen just once. Treatment in this sample: oral pan-JAK inhibitor, 5-10 mg twice daily. The sequencing used CD8+ T cells sorted from blood, collected at week 24, from a patient treated with tofacitinib. These receptors were taken from a human donor with alopecia areata.

This sequence joins TRBV7-9 and TRBJ1-1; TRBD1 matches at 9 bases. The CDR3 runs 16 residues. Germline loops: CDR1 SEHNR, CDR2 FQNEAQ (reference sequence). Unmatched junction bases numbered 6, after V lost 1 base and J lost 3 bases. CDR3 nucleotide sequence: TGTGCCAGCAGCTTAGGGTCGGGACAGGGTGACACTGAAGCTTTCTTT. The encoded protein is CASSLGSGQGDTEAFF.

The chain couples TRBV30 to TRBJ1-6, with D possibly TRBD1 on 6 matching bases. Germline loops: CDR1 GTSNPN, CDR2 SVGIG (reference sequence). The CDR3 loop spans 14 amino acids. Trimming shortened V by 0 bases and J by 7 bases, and 10 bases separated the two germline ends. This chain's CDR3 is CAWSVGGKNSPLHF. In DNA, the CDR3 is TGTGCCTGGAGTGTAGGGGGAAAAAATTCACCCCTCCACTTT.

The chain combines TRBV7-3 with TRBJ2-7; 7 bases are a match to TRBD1. This CDR3 has 17 amino acids. Germline V gene data show CDR1 as SGHTA and CDR2 as FQGTGA. Trimming cost V 1 base and J 3 bases; bases outside gene matches: 12. DNA of the CDR3: TGTGCCAGCAGCTTAAGTGACTCAAGGGGGCCCCACTACGAGCAGTACTTC. Translated: CASSLSDSRGPHYEQYF. The full variable domain, its missing parts supplied by reference TRBV7-3 and TRBJ2-7, is GAGVSQTPSNKVTEKGKYVELRCDPISGHTALYWYRQSLGQGPEFLIYFQGTGAADDSGLPNDRFFAVRPEGSVSTLKIQRTERGDSAVYLCASSLSDSRGPHYEQYFGPGTRLTVT.

This clone was seen just once. The chain employs TRBV5-1 and TRBJ2-4, with 7 positions matching TRBD2. The CDR3 is 15 residues long. In germline, CDR1 is SGHRS, CDR2 YFSETQ. V lost 8 bases, J lost 1 base, and 9 bases stayed unmatched. The CDR3 sequence is CAREGPRGAKNIQYF. CDR3 in DNA: TGCGCCAGGGAGGGACCGCGGGGGGCCAAAAACATTCAGTACTTC.

V usage is TRBV5-6 and J usage is TRBJ1-1, with a possible D match to TRBD1 (5 bases). Germline V lookup: CDR1 SGHDT, CDR2 YYEEEE. The V and J ends lost 2 bases and 6 bases respectively, with 8 bases between them. The CDR3 spans 12 residues. CDR3 region: CASSFGGSEAFF. The CDR3 nucleotides read TGTGCCAGCAGCTTCGGGGGATCTGAAGCTTTCTTT.

The V call is TRBV25-1, the J call TRBJ1-2; no reliable D call. The CDR3 length is 15 residues. The V end lost 3 bases, the J end lost 3 bases, and 14 bases lay between the germline ends. In germline, CDR1 is MGHDK, CDR2 SYGVNS. Here the CDR3 DNA reads TGTGCCAGCAGTGACAGGAGTAGGCCGGACTATGGCTACACCTTC. Its translation: CASSDRSRPDYGYTF.

J is TRBJ1-1 and V is TRBV30; D is unresolved. The V and J ends lost 0 bases and 6 bases respectively, with 17 bases between them. Germline CDR1 and CDR2: GTSNPN and SVGIG (reference sequence). The CDR3 consists of 15 residues. CDR3: CAWSVSSYTGSEAFF. The CDR3 DNA reads TGTGCCTGGAGTGTATCGAGTTATACGGGATCTGAAGCTTTCTTT.

The CDR3 spells CASSVAEGTANEKLFF. DNA of the CDR3: TGTGCCAGCAGCGTGGCGGAAGGGACGGCTAATGAAAAACTGTTTTTT. The V gene is TRBV9, the J gene TRBJ1-4; perhaps TRBD1 as D (5 bases). The germline V gene has CDR1 SGDLS and CDR2 YYNGEE. The CDR3 totals 16 residues. The germline V and J ends were trimmed by 2 bases and 3 bases, with 14 bases remaining between them.

This clone has just a few counts. The rearrangement uses TRBV2 and TRBJ2-4; 7 bases match TRBD2. V gave up 3 bases and J gave up 7 bases; unmatched junction bases: 9. From germline, CDR1 is SNHLY and CDR2 FYNNEI. There are 15 residues in the CDR3. In nucleotides, the CDR3 is TGTGCCAGCAGTGACCCAGATTTCGGGGGGAACATTCAGTACTTC. It encodes CASSDPDFGGNIQYF. The complete variable domain, with remaining parts taken from reference TRBV2 and TRBJ2-4, reads EPEVTQTPSHQVTQMGQEVILRCVPISNHLYFYWYRQILGQKVEFLVSFYNNEISEKSEIFDDQFSVERPDGSNFTLKIRSTKLEDSAMYFCASSDPDFGGNIQYFGAGTRLSVL.

This clone was seen a handful of times. This chain connects TRBV9 to TRBJ2-5, with no clear D. This CDR3 comprises 14 residues. From germline, CDR1 is SGDLS and CDR2 YYNGEE. The germline V and J ends were trimmed by 0 bases and 1 base, with 7 bases remaining between them. The CDR3 here is CASSVAAGQETQYF. The CDR3 DNA is TGTGCCAGCAGCGTAGCGGCAGGCCAAGAGACCCAGTACTTC.

In its sample, this clone was seen a few times. The chain carries TRBV2 and TRBJ2-7, with D perhaps matching TRBD2 (6 bases). V was trimmed by 1 base and J by 1 base, leaving 14 bases between them. CDR1 SNHLY and CDR2 FYNNEI come from the germline V gene. The CDR3 contains 16 residues. This chain's CDR3 is CASSEGRRDVSYEQYF. The CDR3 bases are TGTGCCAGCAGTGAAGGTAGGCGGGACGTATCCTACGAGCAGTACTTC.

This rearrangement joins TRBV5-1 to TRBJ1-1; possible D gene TRBD1, 6 bases. Germline values: CDR1 SGHRS, CDR2 YFSETQ. V was cut by 1 base and J by 5 bases, with 18 bases left in between. This CDR3 spans 16 amino acids. DNA of the CDR3: TGCGCCAGCAGCTTGTATCAGGGGACTGGGTGGACTGAAGCTTTCTTT. As protein: CASSLYQGTGWTEAFF. Complete variable domain (other parts from reference TRBV5-1 and TRBJ1-1): KAGVTQTPRYLIKTRGQQVTLSCSPISGHRSVSWYQQTPGQGLQFLFEYFSETQRNKGNFPGRFSGRQFSNSRSEMNVSTLELGDSALYLCASSLYQGTGWTEAFFGQGTRLTVV.

This clone showed up just a few times. The chain links TRBV30 to TRBJ2-5; D possibly matches TRBD1 or TRBD2 (5 bases each). Trimming stripped 0 bases from V and 0 bases from J, with 20 bases between. The CDR3 spans 18 residues. Per the germline V gene, CDR1 is GTSNPN and CDR2 is SVGIG (reference sequence). This chain's CDR3 is CAWSVLSRDHWYQETQYF. Here the CDR3 DNA reads TGTGCCTGGAGTGTACTTTCCAGGGACCATTGGTACCAAGAGACCCAGTACTTC.

This chain joins TRBV2 and TRBJ2-1; 9 nucleotides line up with TRBD2. The germline V gene encodes CDR1 SNHLY and CDR2 FYNNEI. The CDR3 spans 16 residues. Trimming at V came to 6 bases and at J to 0 bases, leaving 6 bases not matched to a gene. CDR3 coding DNA: TGTGCCAGCAGGGAGGGACTAGCCTACTCCTACAATGAGCAGTTCTTC. Protein: CASREGLAYSYNEQFF.

The V and J genes are TRBV29-1 and TRBJ1-2, with D hard to call. This CDR3 has 11 amino acids. Germline loops: CDR1 SQVTM, CDR2 ANQGSEA. V dropped 3 bases and J dropped 3 bases, with 5 bases sitting between them. The CDR3 reads CSVEEDYGYTF. In DNA, the CDR3 is TGCAGCGTTGAGGAGGACTATGGCTACACCTTC. Full variable domain (missing parts from reference TRBV29-1 and TRBJ1-2): SAVISQKPSRDICQRGTSLTIQCQVDSQVTMMFWYRQQPGQSLTLIATANQGSEATYESGFVIDKFPISRPNLTFSTLTVSNMSPEDSSIYLCSVEEDYGYTFGSGTRLTVV.

The CDR3 spells CASSQEVAGGYSSTDTQYF. CDR3 DNA: TGTGCCAGCAGCCAAGAGGTAGCGGGGGGTTACTCCTCCACAGATACGCAGTATTTT. V is TRBV4-2 and J is TRBJ2-3, with 10 bases identical to TRBD2. CDR1 and CDR2 from the germline V gene are LGHNA and YNFKEQ. The CDR3 contains 19 residues. With 0 bases clipped from V and 2 bases from J, the junction kept 11 bases outside the gene matches.

This clone was seen only a few times. The CDR3: CSASWRQGYEQYF. For the CDR3, the DNA is TGCAGCGCCTCGTGGAGACAGGGCTACGAGCAGTACTTC. The V call is TRBV29-1, the J call TRBJ2-7; TRBD1 aligns across 7 bases. V lost 7 bases to trimming and J lost 3 bases; unmatched junction nucleotides: 9. CDR1 and CDR2 (germline): SQVTM, ANQGSEA. The CDR3 consists of 13 residues.

The rearrangement joins TRBV12-5 to TRBJ1-1, with 7 bases identical to TRBD1. The CDR3 spans 16 residues. The ends lost 4 bases at V and 4 bases at J; junction bases unmatched: 12. Germline CDR1 reads LGHNT; CDR2 reads FRNRAP. The CDR3 DNA reads as TGTGCTAGTGGTTCCCCCCAGCGAGGGGGCGGCACTGAAGCTTTCTTT. Translated, it gives CASGSPQRGGGTEAFF.

This clone has more than one count but fewer than ten. The gene calls are TRBV2 and TRBJ2-1, with 9 bases lining up with TRBD2. The V gene's germline CDR1 is SNHLY and CDR2 FYNNEI. The CDR3 spans 16 residues. Trimming removed 6 bases from V and 7 bases from J; junction bases left unmatched: 13. Here the CDR3 DNA reads TGTGCCAGCAGGGAGAGGCTAGCGGGGTTCAAGAATGAGCAGTTCTTC. It specifies CASRERLAGFKNEQFF.

J is TRBJ1-4 and V is TRBV27; 7 bases are shared with TRBD1. Germline lookup yields CDR1 MNHEY and CDR2 SMNVEV (reference sequence). J was trimmed by 12 bases and V by 5 bases; bases with no gene match: 15. The CDR3 is made up of 15 amino acids. The CDR3 reads CASSRDREGLRELFF. CDR3 DNA sequence: TGTGCCAGCAGTCGAGACAGGGAAGGTCTTAGGGAACTGTTTTTT.